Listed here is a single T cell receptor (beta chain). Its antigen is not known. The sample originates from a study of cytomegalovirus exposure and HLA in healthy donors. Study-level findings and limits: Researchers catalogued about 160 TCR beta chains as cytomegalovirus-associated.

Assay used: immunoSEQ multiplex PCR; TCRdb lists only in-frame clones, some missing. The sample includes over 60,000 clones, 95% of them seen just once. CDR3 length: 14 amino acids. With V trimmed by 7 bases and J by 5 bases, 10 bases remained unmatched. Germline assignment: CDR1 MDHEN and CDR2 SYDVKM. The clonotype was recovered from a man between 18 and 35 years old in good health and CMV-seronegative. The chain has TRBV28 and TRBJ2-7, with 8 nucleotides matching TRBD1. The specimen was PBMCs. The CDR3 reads CASNLDRGIDEQYF. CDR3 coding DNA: TGTGCCAGCAATCTCGACAGGGGTATCGACGAGCAGTACTTC.